This T cell receptor (beta chain) is drawn from a study of T cell responses to AZD1222 COVID-19 vaccine. Study observations and caveats: An increase in Spike-specific TCR breadth and depth was observed after two AZD1222 doses.

Germline CDR1 and CDR2: MNHEY and SVGAGI. This CDR3 spans 13 amino acids. V was shortened by 11 bases and J by 0 bases, with 11 bases between the two germline ends. Profiling relied on immunoSEQ multiplex PCR, and the TCRdb table lists in-frame clones only, not all of them. The data contain about 140,000 clones, approximately 93% of them singletons. A remark on this clone: What it binds is unknown.

Here the sequenced sample was peripheral blood, taken on day 0 of MenACWY control vaccination. The chain uses TRBV6-5 and TRBJ1-3; D unresolved. The sequence was collected from an adult in good health. This CDR3 is CALTPSSGNTIYF. CDR3 DNA sequence: TGTGCCCTAACTCCAAGCTCTGGAAACACCATATATTTT.